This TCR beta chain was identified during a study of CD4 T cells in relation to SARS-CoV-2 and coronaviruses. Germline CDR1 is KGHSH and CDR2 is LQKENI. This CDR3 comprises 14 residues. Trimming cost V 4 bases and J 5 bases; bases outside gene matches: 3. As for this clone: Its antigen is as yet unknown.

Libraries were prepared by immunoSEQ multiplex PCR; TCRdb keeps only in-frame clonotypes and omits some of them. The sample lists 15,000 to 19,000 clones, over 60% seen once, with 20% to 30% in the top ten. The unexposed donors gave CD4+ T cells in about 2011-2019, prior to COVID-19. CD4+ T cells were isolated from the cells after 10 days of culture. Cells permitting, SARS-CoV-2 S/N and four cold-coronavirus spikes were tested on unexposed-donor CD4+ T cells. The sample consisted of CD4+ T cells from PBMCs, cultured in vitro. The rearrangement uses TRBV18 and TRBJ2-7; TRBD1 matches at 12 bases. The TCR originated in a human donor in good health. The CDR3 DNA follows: TGTGCCAGCTCACAGGGACAGGGGGCCCACGAGCAGTACTTC. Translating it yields CASSQGQGAHEQYF.